The 27 T cell receptor beta chains presented below share a single source sample, sequenced in a study of regulatory T cells in long-lasting Graves disease. Construction of the TCR beta libraries employed iRepertoire HTBI primers in conjunction with Arm-PCR of CDR3 regions. Via MiXCR, TCRdb re-called the multiplex PCR reads, giving one row per CDR3 protein. The table has fewer than 650,000 distinct CDR3 sequences, approximately 15% seen once; the top ten hold around 19%. Time point indicated: newly diagnosed GD, antithyroid drugs for less than 3 months. PBMCs provided the RNA from which the TCR library was made. This sample was also put to use in a study of T cells in Graves' hyperthyroidism and ophthalmopathy.

Sequences were derived from peripheral blood mononuclear cells (PBMCs), sampled at new diagnosis, from a patient treated with antithyroid drugs. The receptors stem from a young woman with Graves disease.

The sample holds a few counts of this clonotype. The gene calls are TRBV15 and TRBJ1-3, with D unresolved. The CDR3 covers 16 residues. V was cut by 0 bases and J by 0 bases, with 9 bases left in between. Germline CDR1 LNHNV, CDR2 YYDKDF (reference sequence). CDR3 sequence reads: CATSRDEVFSGNTIYF. In DNA form, the CDR3 reads TGTGCCACCAGCAGAGATGAGGTATTCTCTGGAAACACCATATATTTT.

The table lists this clonotype with many counts. The chain joins TRBV28 to TRBJ2-1, with TRBD2 matching 7 bases. The CDR3 contains 11 residues. Germline CDR1 MDHEN, CDR2 SYDVKM. V lost 8 bases and J lost 10; bases outside the gene matches: 5. The CDR3 region has the DNA TGTGCCAGCGATAGGGGACTAGAGCAGTTCTTC. Protein product: CASDRGLEQFF.

This clonotype appeared many times. V and J are TRBV5-1 and TRBJ1-1, with D hard to call. Germline V gives CDR1 SGHRS, CDR2 YFSETQ. V dropped 3 bases and J dropped 2 bases, with 20 bases sitting between them. The CDR3 has 17 residues. Written as DNA, the CDR3 is TGCGCCAGCAGCTCCCTCAATAAGGACGGAGTTAACACTGAAGCTTTCTTT. Translating it yields CASSSLNKDGVNTEAFF.

The chain carries TRBV5-7 and TRBJ2-1; D possibly uses TRBD1 or TRBD2 (6 bases each). TRBV5-7 carries the ORF label, with uncertain function. Trimming left V 4 bases short and J 4 bases short, with 21 bases between. The CDR3 has 17 residues. The CDR3 region is CASSQKPRGGSYNEQFF. CDR3 nucleotide sequence: TGTGCCAGCAGCCAGAAACCCAGAGGGGGGTCTTACAATGAGCAGTTCTTC.

As DNA, the CDR3 is TGTGCCAGCAGCCAAGGGAGTGCTGCGAATGAGCAGTTCTTC. It translates to CASSQGSAANEQFF. The chain employs TRBV3-1 and TRBJ2-1; D is uncertain. The CDR3 is 14 amino acids. Trimming took off 1 base at V and 7 bases at J, with 11 bases between the two ends. Germline CDR1 reads LGHDT; CDR2 reads YNNKEL (reference sequence).

This clonotype was observed at least ten times. The chain recombines TRBV7-2 with TRBJ1-4; D is ambiguous. This CDR3 is 16 amino acids long. Trimming removed 5 bases at V and 6 bases at J, with 19 bases between. The germline CDR1 and CDR2 sequences are SGHTA and FQGNSA. The CDR3 coding sequence is TGTGCCAGCAGCATCTCCTGGGAGATCTGGGATGAAAAACTGTTTTTT. Its protein product is CASSISWEIWDEKLFF.

The rearrangement joins TRBV18 to TRBJ2-5; 8 positions agree with TRBD1. V gave up 2 bases and J gave up 1 base; unmatched junction bases: 3. Looked up from germline, CDR1 is KGHSH and CDR2 is LQKENI. This CDR3 contains 15 residues. CDR3 nucleotide sequence: TGTGCCAGCTCACCAAGTCAGGGGGCCCAAGAGACCCAGTACTTC. It is translated as CASSPSQGAQETQYF.

CDR3 region: CASSPLAGWAGELFF. The CDR3 region has the DNA TGTGCCAGCAGTCCCCTAGCGGGATGGGCCGGGGAGCTGTTTTTT. The chain links TRBV6-1 to TRBJ2-2, with 9 nucleotides matching TRBD2. The CDR3 has 15 amino acids. CDR1 and CDR2 (germline): MNHNS, SASEGT. V was pared by 5 bases and J by 6 bases, with 7 bases of the junction left unmatched.

Ten or more counts support this clonotype. The chain combines TRBV27 with TRBJ1-1, with D perhaps matching TRBD1 (6 bases). The CDR3 is made up of 13 amino acids. From germline, CDR1 is MNHEY and CDR2 SMNVEV (reference sequence). V lost 4 bases and J 7 bases, leaving 13 bases between the germline ends. In nucleotides, the CDR3 is TGTGCCAGCAGTTATAATCAGGGGAATGAAGCTTTCTTT. Its protein product is CASSYNQGNEAFF.

This clonotype was counted many times. The genes are TRBV6-9 and TRBJ2-7; TRBD1 might be the D (6 bases). In germline, CDR1 is MNHGY, CDR2 SVAAGI. This CDR3 is built from 14 residues. Trimming took off 3 bases at V and 0 bases at J, with 9 bases between the two ends. CDR3 nucleotides: TGTGCCAGCAGTTACAAGACAGGCTCCTACGAGCAGTACTTC. Protein sequence: CASSYKTGSYEQYF.

The chain has TRBV6-2 or TRBV6-3 and TRBJ2-3; 12 positions agree with TRBD2. Germline values: CDR1 MNHEY, CDR2 SVGEGT. With 8 bases clipped from V and 6 bases from J, the junction kept 6 bases outside the gene matches. This CDR3 spans 14 amino acids. The CDR3 spells CASRLAGVYDTQYF. The CDR3 DNA reads as TGTGCCAGCCGACTAGCGGGAGTATACGATACGCAGTATTTT.

This clonotype was recorded at least ten times. CDR3: CASSSGGSNYGYTF. The DNA of the CDR3 is TGCGCCAGCAGCTCAGGGGGATCGAACTATGGCTACACCTTC. The chain combines TRBV5-1 with TRBJ1-2, with 7 bases identical to TRBD1. The V gene end was trimmed by 3 bases and the J gene end by 2 bases; junction bases not matched to a gene: 4. Germline CDR1 is SGHRS and CDR2 is YFSETQ. This CDR3 has 14 amino acids. Variable domain in full (rest from reference TRBV5-1 and TRBJ1-2): KAGVTQTPRYLIKTRGQQVTLSCSPISGHRSVSWYQQTPGQGLQFLFEYFSETQRNKGNFPGRFSGRQFSNSRSEMNVSTLELGDSALYLCASSSGGSNYGYTFGSGTRLTVV.

This clonotype appeared a few times. V is TRBV6-1 and J is TRBJ2-2; TRBD1 agrees at 10 bases. V lost 6 bases and J lost 1; bases outside the gene matches: 5. The CDR3 runs to 16 residues. Germline-derived CDR1 and CDR2 are MNHNS and SASEGT. The DNA of the CDR3 is TGTGCCAGCAGAGGACAGGGGGGACTGAACACCGGGGAGCTGTTTTTT. Translating it yields CASRGQGGLNTGELFF.

This chain links TRBV14 with TRBJ2-3; D perhaps matches TRBD2 (6 bases). The CDR3 consists of 18 residues. Germline CDR1 reads SGHDN; CDR2 reads FVKESK. With 4 bases removed from V and 0 bases from J, the gap between germline ends came to 20 bases. This chain's CDR3 is CASSPRVFSGSSTDTQYF. CDR3 in DNA: TGTGCCAGCAGCCCAAGGGTCTTTAGCGGCTCTAGCACAGATACGCAGTATTTT. The full variable domain, completed using reference TRBV14 and TRBJ2-3, is EAGVTQFPSHSVIEKGQTVTLRCDPISGHDNLYWYRRVMGKEIKFLLHFVKESKQDESGMPNNRFLAERTGGTYSTLKVQPAELEDSGVYFCASSPRVFSGSSTDTQYFGPGTRLTVL.

The rearrangement uses TRBV12-3 or TRBV12-4 and TRBJ1-1; 7 bases fit TRBD1. The J segment lost 9 bases and the V segment lost 6 bases, leaving 13 bases of the junction unmatched. The CDR3 extends over 14 amino acids. The chain's CDR3 is CASSPGTDQPQAFF. For the CDR3, the DNA is TGTGCCAGCAGCCCCGGGACAGACCAACCCCAAGCTTTCTTT.

V gene TRBV28 combines with J gene TRBJ1-4, with 8 bases aligning to TRBD1. CDR1 and CDR2 from the germline V gene are MDHEN and SYDVKM. The CDR3 is 15 residues long. V lost 6 bases to trimming and J lost 0 bases; unmatched junction nucleotides: 3. CDR3 in DNA: TGTGCCAGCAGCCAACAGGGGGCAACTAATGAAAAACTGTTTTTT. It specifies CASSQQGATNEKLFF.

The table lists this clonotype with a few counts. DNA of the CDR3: TGTGCCAGCAGCTGGACAGGAAATCTTCTAGATACGCAGTATTTT. Encoded protein: CASSWTGNLLDTQYF. The chain carries TRBV7-9 and TRBJ2-3; 7 bases map to TRBD1. After removal of 4 bases from V and 5 bases from J, the junction contained 9 bases not matched to a gene. Germline V gene data show CDR1 as SEHNR and CDR2 as FQNEAQ (reference sequence). CDR3 length: 15 amino acids.

This clonotype was seen only a few times. This chain links TRBV28 with TRBJ1-5; 9 nucleotides line up with TRBD1. The CDR3 loop spans 17 amino acids. Germline V lookup: CDR1 MDHEN, CDR2 SYDVKM. V lost 5 bases to trimming and J lost 5 bases; unmatched junction nucleotides: 13. The CDR3 spells CASSPGTGYYGDQPQHF. The CDR3 DNA reads TGTGCCAGCAGTCCCGGGACAGGGTACTATGGGGATCAGCCCCAGCATTTT.

The gene calls are TRBV12-3 or TRBV12-4 and TRBJ1-5; D perhaps matches TRBD1 (5 bases). Trimming took off 10 bases at V and 2 bases at J, with 15 bases between the two ends. The CDR3 consists of 14 residues. The CDR3 reads CATLRGGGNQPQHF. The CDR3 DNA reads as TGTGCCACACTACGGGGGGGGGGCAATCAGCCCCAGCATTTT.

The gene calls are TRBV20-1 and TRBJ2-2, with TRBD2 identical over 13 bases. The germline gives CDR1 DFQATT, CDR2 SNEGSKA (reference sequence). The CDR3 contains 16 residues. Trimming took 3 bases from V and 6 from J; bases not matched to a gene: 7. The CDR3 here is CSASRTSGSFAGELFF. CDR3 bases: TGCAGTGCTAGCAGGACTAGCGGGAGTTTTGCCGGGGAGCTGTTTTTT.

The chain has TRBV18 and TRBJ1-5; no firm D call. This CDR3 has 15 residues. The ends were cut back, 6 bases at V and 4 bases at J, with 16 bases in the middle. Germline V gene data show CDR1 as KGHSH and CDR2 as LQKENI. In DNA, the CDR3 is TGTGCCAGCTCGGCATCAAAGGTTCAAAATCAGCCCCAGCATTTT. Protein sequence: CASSASKVQNQPQHF.

This clonotype has a count of ten or more. This rearrangement joins TRBV6-1 to TRBJ2-7, with 7 bases identical to TRBD1. Germline CDR1 MNHNS, CDR2 SASEGT. The CDR3 has 15 amino acids. J gave up 5 bases and V 3 bases, and 10 bases lay outside the gene matches. The CDR3 region is CASSDPKPGTDEQYF. CDR3 bases: TGTGCCAGCAGTGACCCGAAACCCGGGACAGACGAGCAGTACTTC.

This clonotype was counted only a few times. This chain links TRBV6-2 or TRBV6-3 with TRBJ1-4; 7 bases agree with TRBD1. The CDR3 covers 16 residues. Unmatched junction bases numbered 16, after V lost 5 bases and J lost 10 bases. Germline assignment: CDR1 MNHEY and CDR2 SVGEGT. CDR3 sequence reads: CASSVGKTGTAVKLFF. The CDR3 DNA is TGTGCCAGCAGTGTAGGAAAGACAGGGACCGCTGTAAAACTGTTTTTT.

The CDR3 protein is CASTPTRTGIRSGELFF. CDR3 bases: TGTGCCAGCACCCCAACCCGGACAGGGATAAGGTCCGGGGAGCTGTTTTTT. V usage is TRBV27 and J usage is TRBJ2-2; 8 nucleotides line up with TRBD1. J gave up 6 bases and V 7 bases, and 16 bases lay outside the gene matches. Germline V gene data show CDR1 as MNHEY and CDR2 as SMNVEV (reference sequence). The CDR3 runs 17 residues.

This clonotype was counted only a few times. V usage is TRBV6-2 or TRBV6-3 and J usage is TRBJ2-5; 7 nucleotides match TRBD2. J lost 3 bases, V lost 6 bases, and 10 bases had no gene match. The CDR3 spans 15 residues. In germline, CDR1 is MNHEY, CDR2 SVGEGT. CDR3 in DNA: TGTGCCAGCAGGGATGGGGGGGGGGGTGAAGAGACCCAGTACTTC. Protein sequence: CASRDGGGGEETQYF.

The chain is built from TRBV12-3 or TRBV12-4 and TRBJ2-2, with D maybe TRBD1 (6 bases). The CDR3 totals 17 residues. Trimming took 1 base from V and 5 from J, leaving 17 bases between them. The CDR3 region has the DNA TGTGCCAGCAGTTTAGAGGTTTTAGGGGGTCGGACCGGGGAGCTGTTTTTT. Protein: CASSLEVLGGRTGELFF.

This clonotype has a handful of counts. V and J are TRBV20-1 and TRBJ1-5, with D hard to call. V was shortened by 4 bases and J by 2 bases, with 21 bases between the two germline ends. This CDR3 contains 17 residues. The V gene's germline CDR1 is DFQATT and CDR2 SNEGSKA (reference sequence). CDR3 residues: CSATSRPWALGNQPQHF. For the CDR3, the DNA is TGCAGTGCTACCTCGAGGCCCTGGGCCCTGGGCAATCAGCCCCAGCATTTT.